This is a list of T cell receptor beta chains from one sample in a study of blood T cell repertoires in COVID-19. Repertoires were generated with immunoSEQ multiplex PCR, while TCRdb's copy carries only in-frame clones and drops some. The sample carries more than 300,000 clones, 90% recorded once. Sequenced input: PBMCs or T cells enriched from blood (not recorded which). The receptor set was obtained from a woman under 40 who had been exposed to COVID-19. CDR3s include the opening cysteine and the closing phenylalanine or tryptophan. D genes are given only for firm matches. Clone size is shown for a subset of rows, as once, few, many or a class of expanded clone.

J gene,D gene,clone size,V gene,CDR3 protein,CDR3 DNA
TRBJ2-5,TRBD2,NA,TRBV7-6,CASSRMGASGGETQYF,TGTGCCAGCAGCCGGATGGGCGCTAGCGGGGGAGAGACCCAGTACTTC
TRBJ1-1,NA,NA,TRBV4-3,CASSAEGVTSTEAFF,TGCGCCAGCAGCGCCGAAGGAGTTACGAGCACTGAAGCTTTCTTT
TRBJ1-4,TRBD1,NA,TRBV12-5,CASGFDRVGHEKLFF,TGTGCTAGTGGTTTCGACAGGGTAGGACATGAAAAACTGTTTTTT
TRBJ2-3,NA,NA,TRBV9,CASSVSPTDTQYF,TGTGCCAGCAGCGTCTCCCCCACAGATACGCAGTATTTT
TRBJ1-1,NA,NA,TRBV4-1,CASSQERSGNTEAFF,TGCGCCAGCAGCCAAGAAAGGTCGGGGAACACTGAAGCTTTCTTT
TRBJ1-6,NA,NA,TRBV11-2,CASSLYPGYVPLHF,TGTGCCAGCAGCTTATACCCGGGTTACGTACCCCTCCACTTT
TRBJ2-3,NA,NA,TRBV10-1,CASRTAANTDTQYF,TGCGCCAGCAGGACCGCGGCCAACACAGATACGCAGTATTTT
TRBJ2-1,TRBD2,few,TRBV10-3,CAISVTSGSVNEQFF,TGTGCCATCAGTGTTACTAGCGGGAGTGTCAATGAGCAGTTCTTC
TRBJ2-3,TRBD2,NA,TRBV6-5,CASSWSSGGAPHTQYF,TGTGCCAGCAGTTGGTCTAGCGGGGGGGCCCCCCATACGCAGTATTTT
TRBJ2-7,TRBD2,NA,TRBV20-1,CSASGGEQYF,TGCAGTGCTTCGGGGGGTGAGCAGTACTTC
TRBJ2-2,NA,NA,TRBV5-1,CASSLGDGGGELFF,TGCGCCAGCAGCTTGGGAGACGGCGGCGGGGAGCTGTTTTTT
TRBJ1-2,TRBD1,NA,TRBV14,CASSQDWGQPLANYGYTF,TGTGCCAGCAGCCAAGATTGGGGACAGCCTCTAGCTAACTATGGCTACACCTTC
TRBJ2-5,TRBD2,NA,TRBV27,CASSSGLAIQETQYF,TGTGCCAGCAGTTCCGGACTAGCGATCCAAGAGACCCAGTACTTC
TRBJ1-2,NA,few,TRBV11-2,CASSFGEGSGYTF,TGTGCCAGCAGCTTCGGCGAGGGCAGTGGCTACACCTTC
TRBJ2-7,TRBD2,NA,TRBV2,CASSEALTSGGYEQYF,TGTGCCAGCAGTGAAGCGCTTACTAGCGGGGGCTACGAGCAGTACTTC
TRBJ2-3,NA,NA,TRBV5-1,CASSLATRSDTDTQYF,TGCGCCAGCAGCTTGGCGACTAGGTCGGACACAGATACGCAGTATTTT
TRBJ1-3,NA,NA,TRBV3-1/TRBV3-2,CASSQVLATVGRDTIYF,TGTGCCAGCAGCCAAGTTCTGGCAACAGTTGGGAGAGACACCATATATTTT
TRBJ1-1,TRBD1,once,TRBV27,CASSSTGHTEAFF,TGTGCCAGCAGTTCGACAGGGCACACTGAAGCTTTCTTT
TRBJ1-3,TRBD1,NA,TRBV20-1,CSASAGTGGRNTIYF,TGCAGTGCCAGTGCCGGGACAGGGGGTAGAAACACCATATATTTT
TRBJ1-1,NA,NA,TRBV11-2,CASSLAGGRNTEAFF,TGTGCCAGCAGCTTAGCGGGGGGACGGAACACTGAAGCTTTCTTT
TRBJ1-2,NA,NA,TRBV6-5,CASSYLMGSGGYTF,TGTGCCAGCAGTTACTTGATGGGCAGCGGTGGCTACACCTTC
TRBJ2-3,TRBD1,few,TRBV13,CASSFGQGWGFSTDTQYF,TGTGCCAGCAGCTTCGGACAGGGCTGGGGTTTTAGCACAGATACGCAGTATTTT
TRBJ1-1,NA,NA,TRBV5-6,CASSPSTGTEAFF,TGTGCCAGCAGCCCCTCGACAGGCACTGAAGCTTTCTTT
TRBJ1-1,NA,few,TRBV25-1,CASSEYLGASYTEAFF,TGTGCCAGCAGTGAATATTTGGGGGCTTCATACACTGAAGCTTTCTTT
TRBJ2-7,NA,NA,TRBV18,CASSPRWSGTYEQYF,TGTGCCAGCTCACCAAGGTGGTCAGGGACCTACGAGCAGTACTTC
TRBJ1-1,NA,NA,TRBV5-8,CASSWGDEGRAFF,TGTGCCAGCAGCTGGGGCGACGAAGGACGAGCTTTCTTT
TRBJ1-6,NA,once,TRBV7-6,CASSVQDSSNSPLHF,TGTGCCAGCAGCGTGCAGGACAGCTCTAATTCACCCCTCCACTTT
TRBJ1-6,NA,NA,TRBV7-6,CASSLEQDSGSPLHF,TGTGCCAGCAGCTTAGAACAGGATAGTGGTTCACCCCTCCACTTT
TRBJ1-2,NA,NA,TRBV7-6,CASSLYRVGYGYTF,TGTGCCAGCAGCTTATACAGGGTTGGCTATGGCTACACCTTC
TRBJ1-6,TRBD1,once,TRBV5-1,CASHIGGSGNSPLHF,TGCGCCAGCCATATAGGGGGCTCGGGGAATTCACCCCTCCACTTT
TRBJ1-5,TRBD1,NA,TRBV4-2,CASSQSSGGYSNQPQHF,TGTGCCAGCAGCCAGTCTTCAGGGGGTTATAGCAATCAGCCCCAGCATTTT
TRBJ2-7,TRBD1,NA,TRBV3-1/TRBV3-2,CASSLPGQGYEQYF,TGTGCCAGCAGCCTTCCGGGACAGGGCTACGAGCAGTACTTC
TRBJ1-1,NA,NA,TRBV7-2,CASSLRTANTEAFF,TGTGCCAGCAGCTTAAGGACAGCCAACACTGAAGCTTTCTTT
TRBJ1-1,NA,few,TRBV4-1,CASSQGPPGTEAFF,TGCGCCAGCAGCCAAGGCCCACCAGGCACTGAAGCTTTCTTT
TRBJ1-2,NA,NA,TRBV7-8,CASRYLSGQDHYGYTF,TGTGCCAGCCGATACCTCTCAGGTCAGGATCACTATGGCTACACCTTC
TRBJ1-6,TRBD1,NA,TRBV9,CASSERQGNSPLHF,TGTGCCAGCAGCGAGCGACAGGGCAATTCACCCCTCCACTTT
TRBJ1-2,TRBD1,NA,TRBV7-9,CASSARDRGPDGYTF,TGTGCCAGCAGCGCCCGGGACAGGGGGCCGGATGGCTACACCTTC
TRBJ2-7,NA,NA,TRBV7-9,CASSLDGGGRPYEQYF,TGTGCCAGCAGCTTAGATGGTGGGGGCAGGCCCTACGAGCAGTACTTC
TRBJ2-7,TRBD2,few,TRBV7-9,CASSPINGGTSGGAYEQYF,TGTGCCAGCAGCCCGATTAATGGAGGGACTAGCGGGGGGGCCTACGAGCAGTACTTC
TRBJ1-2,NA,NA,TRBV6-2/TRBV6-3,CASSFLDTDGYTF,TGTGCCAGCAGTTTCCTGGACACTGATGGCTACACCTTC
TRBJ2-2,NA,NA,TRBV2,CASSERRGNTGELFF,TGTGCCAGCAGTGAAAGGAGAGGGAACACCGGGGAGCTGTTTTTT
TRBJ2-3,NA,NA,TRBV24-1,CATSDGRVMGTDTQYF,TGTGCCACCAGTGACGGCAGGGTTATGGGCACAGATACGCAGTATTTT
TRBJ1-5,TRBD1,NA,TRBV10-1,CASSEFGTGEDNQPQHF,TGCGCCAGCAGTGAGTTTGGGACAGGGGAAGACAATCAGCCCCAGCATTTT
TRBJ1-5,TRBD1,NA,TRBV5-1,CASSLEAGGQPQHF,TGCGCCAGCAGCTTGGAGGCAGGGGGGCAGCCCCAGCATTTT
TRBJ1-2,NA,NA,TRBV4-1,CASSQDTIWLANYGYTF,TGCGCCAGCAGCCAAGATACGATTTGGTTAGCTAACTATGGCTACACCTTC
TRBJ2-1,TRBD1,NA,TRBV4-2,CASSQGQGTYNEQFF,TGTGCCAGCAGCCAGGGACAGGGAACCTACAATGAGCAGTTCTTC
TRBJ2-3,TRBD2,NA,TRBV13,CASSHPRRWVAGSTDTQYF,TGTGCCAGCAGCCACCCACGGCGTTGGGTAGCGGGGAGCACAGATACGCAGTATTTT
TRBJ2-6,TRBD2,NA,TRBV7-2,CASRSGGSSGANVLTF,TGTGCCAGCAGAAGCGGGGGGAGCTCTGGGGCCAACGTCCTGACTTTC
TRBJ1-3,NA,NA,TRBV3-1/TRBV3-2,CASTSDSAGNTIYF,TGTGCCAGCACCTCGGACAGCGCTGGAAACACCATATATTTT
TRBJ1-1,TRBD1,NA,TRBV29-1,CSVRTGNTEAFF,TGCAGCGTTCGGACAGGGAACACTGAAGCTTTCTTT
TRBJ1-2,TRBD1,NA,TRBV30,CAWSPGEGANYGYTF,TGTGCCTGGAGCCCGGGAGAGGGGGCCAACTATGGCTACACCTTC
TRBJ1-2,TRBD1,NA,TRBV7-6,CASSPRDRNVYGYTF,TGTGCCAGCAGCCCTCGGGACAGGAACGTATATGGCTACACCTTC
TRBJ2-3,TRBD2,NA,TRBV24-1,CATSLAGLAGGTDTQYF,TGTGCCACCAGTTTGGCTGGACTAGCGGGGGGCACAGATACGCAGTATTTT
TRBJ2-7,TRBD1,NA,TRBV10-3,CAISDNRDRVLYEQYF,TGTGCCATCAGTGATAATAGGGACAGGGTTCTCTACGAGCAGTACTTC
TRBJ1-3,NA,NA,TRBV4-2,CASSQVGGAGSGNTIYF,TGTGCCAGCAGCCAAGTCGGAGGAGCTGGGTCTGGAAACACCATATATTTT
TRBJ2-2,TRBD2,NA,TRBV11-2,CASSLSGGFTGELFF,TGTGCCAGCAGCCTGAGCGGGGGGTTCACCGGGGAGCTGTTTTTT
TRBJ1-2,TRBD1,NA,TRBV7-9,CASSLTTGNYGYTF,TGTGCCAGCAGCTTAACGACAGGGAACTATGGCTACACCTTC
TRBJ1-2,NA,NA,TRBV6-5,CASSPTRPYGYTF,TGTGCCAGCAGCCCCACGAGGCCCTATGGCTACACCTTC